This T cell receptor beta chain was retrieved from a study of neurological immune-mediated disorders. V dropped 4 bases and J dropped 8 bases, with 20 bases sitting between them. Germline CDR1 reads SGHDN; CDR2 reads FVKESK. The CDR3 runs to 16 residues. TCRdb independently ran MiXCR on the 5' RACE reads; one entry per CDR3 protein. The sample consists of around 44,000 distinct CDR3 sequences, 2.5% of them appearing once. Study outcomes and limitations: According to phylogenetic grouping, one related-CDR3 cluster, a possible signature, contained the repertoires of 18 of 34 multiple sclerosis patients.

Source material was 2 million unsorted PBMCs, stored at -80 °C in RNAlater. This clonotype has at least ten counts. Its antigen is unidentified. The rearrangement links TRBV14 to TRBJ1-4, with D tentatively TRBD1 (5 bases). This receptor was taken from a man aged 30 to 45 with multiple sclerosis. Sequenced material: PBMCs. In DNA, the CDR3 is TGTGCCAGCAGCCCCCGTGAAAGGGACGGTGGAGAAAAACTGTTTTTT. Translating gives CASSPRERDGGEKLFF.